The TCR beta chain under discussion was sequenced for a study of blood T cell repertoires in COVID-19. Across the whole study: Acute and convalescent COVID-19 specimens originated in the United States, Italy and Spain. In each case, the material was cDNA or gDNA derived from T cells, B-cell-depleted T cells, or PBMCs.

CDR1 is MNHEY, CDR2 SMNVEV, per germline (reference sequence). V gave up 6 bases and J gave up 0 bases, with 15 bases separating them. CDR3 length equals 16 residues. The protocol was immunoSEQ multiplex PCR, while the TCRdb copy is restricted to in-frame clones and leaves out a portion. The sample holds tens of thousands of clones, 88% seen once. The sequencing input was peripheral blood. The receptor was derived from a human donor in a cohort sampled during active COVID-19. J is TRBJ1-5 and V is TRBV27; possible D gene TRBD1, 5 bases. The CDR3 region has the DNA TGTGCCAGCAGCCTTTCCGGGGGGAATAGCAATCAGCCCCAGCATTTT. Protein sequence: CASSLSGGNSNQPQHF.